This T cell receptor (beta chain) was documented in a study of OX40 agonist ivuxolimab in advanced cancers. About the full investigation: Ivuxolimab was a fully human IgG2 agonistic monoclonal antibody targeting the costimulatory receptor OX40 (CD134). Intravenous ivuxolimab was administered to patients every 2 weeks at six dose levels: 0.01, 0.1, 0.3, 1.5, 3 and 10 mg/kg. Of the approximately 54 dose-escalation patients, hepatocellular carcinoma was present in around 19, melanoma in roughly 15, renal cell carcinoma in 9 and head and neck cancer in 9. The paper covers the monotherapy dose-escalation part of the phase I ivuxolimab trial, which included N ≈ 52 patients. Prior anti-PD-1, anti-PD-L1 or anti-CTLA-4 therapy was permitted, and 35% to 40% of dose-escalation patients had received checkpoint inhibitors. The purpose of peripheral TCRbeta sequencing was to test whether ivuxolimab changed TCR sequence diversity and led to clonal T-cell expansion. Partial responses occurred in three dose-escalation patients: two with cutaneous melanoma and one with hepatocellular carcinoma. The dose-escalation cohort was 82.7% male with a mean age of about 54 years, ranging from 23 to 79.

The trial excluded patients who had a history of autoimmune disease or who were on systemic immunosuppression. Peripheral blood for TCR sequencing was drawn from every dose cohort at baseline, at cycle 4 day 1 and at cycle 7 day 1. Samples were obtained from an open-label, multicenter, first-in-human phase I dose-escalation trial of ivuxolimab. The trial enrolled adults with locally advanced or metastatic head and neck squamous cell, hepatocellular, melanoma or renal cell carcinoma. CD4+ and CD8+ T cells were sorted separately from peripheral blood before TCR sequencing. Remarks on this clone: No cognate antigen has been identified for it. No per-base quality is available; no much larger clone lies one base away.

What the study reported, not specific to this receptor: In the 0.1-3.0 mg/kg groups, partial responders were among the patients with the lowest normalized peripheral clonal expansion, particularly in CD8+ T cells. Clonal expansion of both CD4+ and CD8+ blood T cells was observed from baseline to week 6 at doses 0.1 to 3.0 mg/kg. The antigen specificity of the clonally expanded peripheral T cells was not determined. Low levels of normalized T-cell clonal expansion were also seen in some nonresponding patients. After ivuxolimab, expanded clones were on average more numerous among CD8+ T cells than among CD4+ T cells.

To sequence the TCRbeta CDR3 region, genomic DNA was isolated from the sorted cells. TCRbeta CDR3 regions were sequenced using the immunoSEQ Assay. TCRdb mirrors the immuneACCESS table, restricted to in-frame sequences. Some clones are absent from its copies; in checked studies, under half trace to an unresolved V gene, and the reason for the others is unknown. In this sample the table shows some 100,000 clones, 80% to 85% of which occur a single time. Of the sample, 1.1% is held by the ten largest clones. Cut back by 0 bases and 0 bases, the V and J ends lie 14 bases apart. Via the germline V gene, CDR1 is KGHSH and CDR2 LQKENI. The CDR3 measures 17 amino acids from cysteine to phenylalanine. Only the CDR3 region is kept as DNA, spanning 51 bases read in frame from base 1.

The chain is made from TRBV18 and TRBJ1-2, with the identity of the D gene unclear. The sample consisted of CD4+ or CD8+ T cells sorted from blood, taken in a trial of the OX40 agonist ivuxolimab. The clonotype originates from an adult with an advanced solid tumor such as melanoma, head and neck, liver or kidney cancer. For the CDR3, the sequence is CASSPPAGTKSNYGYTF. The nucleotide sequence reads TGTGCCAGCTCACCACCGGCAGGAACCAAATCTAACTATGGCTACACCTTC.